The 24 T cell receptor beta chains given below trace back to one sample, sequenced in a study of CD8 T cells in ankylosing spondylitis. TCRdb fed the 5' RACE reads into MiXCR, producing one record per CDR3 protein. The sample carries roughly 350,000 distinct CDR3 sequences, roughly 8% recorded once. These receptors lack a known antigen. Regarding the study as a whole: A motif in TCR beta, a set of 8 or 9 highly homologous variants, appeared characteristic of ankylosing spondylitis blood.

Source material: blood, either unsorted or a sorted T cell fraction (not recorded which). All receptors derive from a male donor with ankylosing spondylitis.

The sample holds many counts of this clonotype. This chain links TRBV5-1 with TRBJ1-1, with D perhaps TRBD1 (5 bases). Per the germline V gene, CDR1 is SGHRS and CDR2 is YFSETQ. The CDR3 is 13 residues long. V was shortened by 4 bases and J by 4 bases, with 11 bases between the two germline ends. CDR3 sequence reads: CASSVGGFTEAFF. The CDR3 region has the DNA TGCGCCAGCAGCGTTGGGGGTTTCACTGAAGCTTTCTTT.

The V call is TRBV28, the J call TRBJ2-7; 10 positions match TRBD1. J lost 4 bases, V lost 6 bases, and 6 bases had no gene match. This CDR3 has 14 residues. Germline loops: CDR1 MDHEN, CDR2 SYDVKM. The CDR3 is CASSRQGARYEQYF. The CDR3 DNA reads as TGTGCCAGCAGCCGACAGGGGGCTAGGTACGAGCAGTACTTC.

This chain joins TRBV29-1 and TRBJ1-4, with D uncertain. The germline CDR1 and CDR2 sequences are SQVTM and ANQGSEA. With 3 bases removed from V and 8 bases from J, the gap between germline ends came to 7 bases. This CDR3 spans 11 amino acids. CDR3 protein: CSVDDGEKLFF. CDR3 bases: TGCAGCGTTGATGACGGGGAAAAACTGTTTTTT.

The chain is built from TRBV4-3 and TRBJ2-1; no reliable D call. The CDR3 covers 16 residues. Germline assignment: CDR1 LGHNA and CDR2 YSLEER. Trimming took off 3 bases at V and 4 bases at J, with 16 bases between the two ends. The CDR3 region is CASSHTQLLDYNEQFF. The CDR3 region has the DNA TGCGCCAGCAGCCACACCCAGCTCCTGGATTACAATGAGCAGTTCTTC.

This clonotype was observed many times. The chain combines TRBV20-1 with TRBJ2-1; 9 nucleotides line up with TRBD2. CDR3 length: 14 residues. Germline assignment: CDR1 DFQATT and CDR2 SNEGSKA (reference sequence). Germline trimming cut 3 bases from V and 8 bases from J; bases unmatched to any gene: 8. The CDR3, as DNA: TGCAGTGCTAGGGTAGCGGGAGTTCAGGATGAGCAGTTCTTC. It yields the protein CSARVAGVQDEQFF.

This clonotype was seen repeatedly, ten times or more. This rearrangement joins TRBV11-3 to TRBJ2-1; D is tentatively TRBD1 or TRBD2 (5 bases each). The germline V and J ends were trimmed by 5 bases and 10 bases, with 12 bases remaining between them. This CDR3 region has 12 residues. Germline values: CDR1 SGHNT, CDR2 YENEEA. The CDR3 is CASSEGPLEQFF. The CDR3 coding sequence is TGTGCCAGCAGCGAGGGACCCCTCGAGCAGTTCTTC.

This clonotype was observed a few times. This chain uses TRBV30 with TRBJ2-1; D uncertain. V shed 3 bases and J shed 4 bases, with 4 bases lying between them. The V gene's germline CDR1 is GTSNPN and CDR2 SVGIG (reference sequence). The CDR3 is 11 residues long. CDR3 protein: CAWRGYNEQFF. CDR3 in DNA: TGTGCCTGGAGGGGATACAATGAGCAGTTCTTC. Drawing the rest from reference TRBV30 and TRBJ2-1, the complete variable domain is SQTIHQWPATLVQPVGSPLSLECTVEGTSNPNLYWYRQAAGRGLQLLFYSVGIGQISSEVPQNLSASRPQDRQFILSSKKLLLSDSGFYLCAWRGYNEQFFGPGTRLTVL.

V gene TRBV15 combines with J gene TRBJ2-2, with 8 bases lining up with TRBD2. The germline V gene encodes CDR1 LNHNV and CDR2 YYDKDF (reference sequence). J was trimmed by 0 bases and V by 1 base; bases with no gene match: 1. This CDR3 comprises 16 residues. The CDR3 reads CATSRGLAPNTGELFF. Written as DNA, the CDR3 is TGTGCCACCAGCAGAGGACTAGCGCCGAACACCGGGGAGCTGTTTTTT.

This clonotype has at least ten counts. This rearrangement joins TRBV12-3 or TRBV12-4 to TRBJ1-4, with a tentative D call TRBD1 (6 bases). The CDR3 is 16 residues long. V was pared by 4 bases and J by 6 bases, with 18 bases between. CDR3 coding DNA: TGTGCCAGCAGTTATCAGGGGACTAGGGCGGATGAAAAACTGTTTTTT. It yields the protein CASSYQGTRADEKLFF.

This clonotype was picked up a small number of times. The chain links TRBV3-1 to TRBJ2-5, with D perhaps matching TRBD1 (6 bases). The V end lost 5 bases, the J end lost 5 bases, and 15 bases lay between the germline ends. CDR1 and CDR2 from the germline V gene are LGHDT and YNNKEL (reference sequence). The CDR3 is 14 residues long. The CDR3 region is CASSVDRSAETQYF. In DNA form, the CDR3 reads TGTGCCAGCAGCGTAGACAGGTCTGCGGAGACCCAGTACTTC.

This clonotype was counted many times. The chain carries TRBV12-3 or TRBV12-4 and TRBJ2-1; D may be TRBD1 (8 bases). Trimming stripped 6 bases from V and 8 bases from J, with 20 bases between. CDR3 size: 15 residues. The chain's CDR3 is CASSLWAQGGDEQFF. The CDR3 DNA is TGTGCCAGCAGCCTTTGGGCACAGGGGGGGGATGAGCAGTTCTTC.

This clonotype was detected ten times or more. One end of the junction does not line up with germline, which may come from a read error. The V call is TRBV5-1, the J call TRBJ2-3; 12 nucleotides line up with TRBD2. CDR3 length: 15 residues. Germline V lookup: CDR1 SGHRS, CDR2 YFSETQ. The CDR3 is CASSPGLAGADTQYF. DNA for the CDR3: TGTGCCAGCAGCCCGGGACTAGCGGGTGCGGATACGCAGTATTTT.

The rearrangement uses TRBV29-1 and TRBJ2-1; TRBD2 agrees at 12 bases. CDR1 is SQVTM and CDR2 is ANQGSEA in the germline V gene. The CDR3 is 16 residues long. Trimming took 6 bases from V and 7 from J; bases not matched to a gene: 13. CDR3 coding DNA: TGCAGCGTCCAAGGGCGACTAGCGGGAGTTCTTAATGAGCAGTTCTTC. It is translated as CSVQGRLAGVLNEQFF.

CDR3 loop: CAISNRDSEQYF. DNA for the CDR3: TGTGCCATCAGTAACAGGGATTCCGAGCAGTACTTC. This rearrangement joins TRBV10-3 to TRBJ2-7, with a possible D match to TRBD1 (6 bases). Trimming took 5 bases from V and 6 from J, leaving 11 bases between them. Germline V gene data show CDR1 as ENHRY and CDR2 as SYGVKD. This CDR3 comprises 12 residues.

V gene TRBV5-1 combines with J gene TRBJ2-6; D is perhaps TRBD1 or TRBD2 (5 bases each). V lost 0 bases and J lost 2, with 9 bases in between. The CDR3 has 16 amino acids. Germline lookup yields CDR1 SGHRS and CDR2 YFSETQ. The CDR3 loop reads CASSLAGAAGANVLTF. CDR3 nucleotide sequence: TGCGCCAGCAGCTTGGCCGGGGCAGCTGGGGCCAACGTCCTGACTTTC.

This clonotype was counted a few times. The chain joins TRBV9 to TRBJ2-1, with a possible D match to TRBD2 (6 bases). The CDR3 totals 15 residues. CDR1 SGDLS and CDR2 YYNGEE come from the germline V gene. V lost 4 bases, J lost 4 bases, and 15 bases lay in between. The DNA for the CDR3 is TGTGCCAGCAGCCCGGAGCGGGCCCCGTACAATGAGCAGTTCTTC. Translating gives CASSPERAPYNEQFF. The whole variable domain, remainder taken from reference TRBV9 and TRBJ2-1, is DSGVTQTPKHLITATGQRVTLRCSPRSGDLSVYWYQQSLDQGLQFLIQYYNGEERAKGNILERFSAQQFPDLHSELNLSSLELGDSALYFCASSPERAPYNEQFFGPGTRLTVL.

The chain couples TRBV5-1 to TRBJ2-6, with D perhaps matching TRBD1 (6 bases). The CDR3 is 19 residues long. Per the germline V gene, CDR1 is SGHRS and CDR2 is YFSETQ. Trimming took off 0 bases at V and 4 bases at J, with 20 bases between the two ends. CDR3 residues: CASSLAQSGTLRGANVLTF. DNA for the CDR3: TGCGCCAGCAGCTTGGCCCAATCCGGGACACTGAGGGGGGCCAACGTCCTGACTTTC. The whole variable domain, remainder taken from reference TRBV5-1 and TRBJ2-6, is KAGVTQTPRYLIKTRGQQVTLSCSPISGHRSVSWYQQTPGQGLQFLFEYFSETQRNKGNFPGRFSGRQFSNSRSEMNVSTLELGDSALYLCASSLAQSGTLRGANVLTFGAGSRLTVL.

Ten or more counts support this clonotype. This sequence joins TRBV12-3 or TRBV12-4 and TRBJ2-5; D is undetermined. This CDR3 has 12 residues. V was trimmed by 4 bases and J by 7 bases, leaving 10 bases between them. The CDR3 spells CASSSPGGTQYF. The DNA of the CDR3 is TGTGCCAGCAGTTCCCCGGGCGGGACCCAGTACTTC.

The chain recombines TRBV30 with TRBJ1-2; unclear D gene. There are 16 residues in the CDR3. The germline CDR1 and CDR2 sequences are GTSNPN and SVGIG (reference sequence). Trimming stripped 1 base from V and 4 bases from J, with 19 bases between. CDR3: CAWSARAYSPSYGYTF. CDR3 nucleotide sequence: TGTGCCTGGAGTGCCCGCGCATACTCCCCCAGCTATGGCTACACCTTC.

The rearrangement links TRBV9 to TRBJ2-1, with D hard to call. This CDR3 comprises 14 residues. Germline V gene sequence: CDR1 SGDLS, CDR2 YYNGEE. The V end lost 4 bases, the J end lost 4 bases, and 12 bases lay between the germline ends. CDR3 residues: CASSPTSMYNEQFF. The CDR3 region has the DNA TGTGCCAGCAGCCCGACCTCCATGTACAATGAGCAGTTCTTC.

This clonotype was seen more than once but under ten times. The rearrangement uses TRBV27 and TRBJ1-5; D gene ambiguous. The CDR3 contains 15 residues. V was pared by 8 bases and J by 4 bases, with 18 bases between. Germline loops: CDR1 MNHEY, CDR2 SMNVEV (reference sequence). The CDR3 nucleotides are TGTGCCAGCGCCGGACTTGGTTCAGAGAATCAGCCCCAGCATTTT. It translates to CASAGLGSENQPQHF.

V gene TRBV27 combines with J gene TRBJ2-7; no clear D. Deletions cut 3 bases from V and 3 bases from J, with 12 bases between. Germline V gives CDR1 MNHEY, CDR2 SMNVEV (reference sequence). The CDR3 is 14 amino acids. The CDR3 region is CASSLGPNGYEQYF. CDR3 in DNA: TGTGCCAGCAGTTTGGGCCCGAATGGCTACGAGCAGTACTTC.

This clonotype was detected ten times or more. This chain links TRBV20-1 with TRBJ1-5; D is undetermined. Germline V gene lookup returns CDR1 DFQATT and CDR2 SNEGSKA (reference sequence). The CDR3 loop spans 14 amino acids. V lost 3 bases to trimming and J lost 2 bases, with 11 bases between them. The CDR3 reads CSARSPKGNQPQHF. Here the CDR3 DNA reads TGCAGTGCTAGGTCCCCGAAGGGCAATCAGCCCCAGCATTTT.

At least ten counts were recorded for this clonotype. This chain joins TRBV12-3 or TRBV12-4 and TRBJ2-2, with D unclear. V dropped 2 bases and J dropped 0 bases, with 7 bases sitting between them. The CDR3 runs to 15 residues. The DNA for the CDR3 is TGTGCCAGCAGTTTAAGTCTAGCGAACACCGGGGAGCTGTTTTTT. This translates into CASSLSLANTGELFF.